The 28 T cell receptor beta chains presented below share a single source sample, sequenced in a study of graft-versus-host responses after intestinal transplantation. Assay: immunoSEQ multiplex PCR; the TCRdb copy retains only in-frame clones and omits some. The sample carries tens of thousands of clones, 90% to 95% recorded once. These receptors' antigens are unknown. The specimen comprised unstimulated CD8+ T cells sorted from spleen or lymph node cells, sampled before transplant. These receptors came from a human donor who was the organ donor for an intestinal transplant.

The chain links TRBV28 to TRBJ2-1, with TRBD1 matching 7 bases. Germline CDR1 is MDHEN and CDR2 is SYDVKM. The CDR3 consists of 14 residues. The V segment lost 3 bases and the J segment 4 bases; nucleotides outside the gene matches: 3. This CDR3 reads CASSFPGQYNEQFF. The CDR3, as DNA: TGTGCCAGCAGTTTCCCGGGACAGTACAATGAGCAGTTCTTC.

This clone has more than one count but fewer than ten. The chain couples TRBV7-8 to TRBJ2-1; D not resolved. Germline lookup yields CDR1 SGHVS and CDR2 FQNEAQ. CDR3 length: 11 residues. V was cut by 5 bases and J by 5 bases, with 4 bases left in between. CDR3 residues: CASSPHNEQFF. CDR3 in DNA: TGTGCCAGCAGCCCCCACAATGAGCAGTTCTTC. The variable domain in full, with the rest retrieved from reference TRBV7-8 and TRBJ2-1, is GAGVSQSPRYKVAKRGQDVALRCDPISGHVSLFWYQQALGQGPEFLTYFQNEAQLDKSGLPSDRFFAERPEGSVSTLKIQRTQQEDSAVYLCASSPHNEQFFGPGTRLTVL.

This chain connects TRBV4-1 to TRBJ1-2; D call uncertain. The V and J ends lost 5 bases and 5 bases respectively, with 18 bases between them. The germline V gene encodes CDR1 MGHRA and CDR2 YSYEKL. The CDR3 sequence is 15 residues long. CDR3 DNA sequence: TGCGCCAGCAGCGAGAGGAGAGAAACTTGGTATGGCTACACCTTC. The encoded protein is CASSERRETWYGYTF.

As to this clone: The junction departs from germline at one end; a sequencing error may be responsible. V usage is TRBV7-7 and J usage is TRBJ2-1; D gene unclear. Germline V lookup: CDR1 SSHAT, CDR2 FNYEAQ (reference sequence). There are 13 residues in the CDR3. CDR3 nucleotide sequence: TGTGCTAGCAGCTTGGACCCCGGCAATGAGCAGTTCTTC. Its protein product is CASSLDPGNEQFF.

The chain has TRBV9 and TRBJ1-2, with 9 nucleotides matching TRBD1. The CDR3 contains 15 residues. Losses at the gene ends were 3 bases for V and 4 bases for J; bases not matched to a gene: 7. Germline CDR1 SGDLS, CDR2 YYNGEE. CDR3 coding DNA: TGTGCCAGCAGCGCAGGGACAGGGAACGGCTATGGCTACACCTTC. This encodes CASSAGTGNGYGYTF.

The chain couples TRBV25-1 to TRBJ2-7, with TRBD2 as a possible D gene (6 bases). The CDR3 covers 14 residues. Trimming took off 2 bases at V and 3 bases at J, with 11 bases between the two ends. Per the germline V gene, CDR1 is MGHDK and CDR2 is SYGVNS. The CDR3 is CASSETGTFYEQYF. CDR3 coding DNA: TGTGCCAGCAGTGAAACCGGGACTTTCTACGAGCAGTACTTC.

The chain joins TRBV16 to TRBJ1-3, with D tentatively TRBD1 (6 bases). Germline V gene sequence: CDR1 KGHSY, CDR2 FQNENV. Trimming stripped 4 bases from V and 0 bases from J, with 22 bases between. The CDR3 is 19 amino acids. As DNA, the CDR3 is TGTGCCAGCAGCCCTCCTGTCCGGGACACCCTCCGCTCTGGAAACACCATATATTTT. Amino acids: CASSPPVRDTLRSGNTIYF.

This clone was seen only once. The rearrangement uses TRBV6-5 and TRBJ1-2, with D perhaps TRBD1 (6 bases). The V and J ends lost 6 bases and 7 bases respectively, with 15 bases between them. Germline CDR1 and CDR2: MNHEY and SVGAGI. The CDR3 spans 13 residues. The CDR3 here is CASSPGVLGGYTF. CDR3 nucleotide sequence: TGTGCCAGCAGCCCAGGGGTGCTTGGTGGCTACACCTTC.

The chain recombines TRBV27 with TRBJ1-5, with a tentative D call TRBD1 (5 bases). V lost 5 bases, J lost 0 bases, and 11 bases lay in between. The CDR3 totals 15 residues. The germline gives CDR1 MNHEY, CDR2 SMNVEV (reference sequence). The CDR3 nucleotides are TGTGCCAGCAGTCTGACAGCCTATAGCAATCAGCCCCAGCATTTT. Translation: CASSLTAYSNQPQHF.

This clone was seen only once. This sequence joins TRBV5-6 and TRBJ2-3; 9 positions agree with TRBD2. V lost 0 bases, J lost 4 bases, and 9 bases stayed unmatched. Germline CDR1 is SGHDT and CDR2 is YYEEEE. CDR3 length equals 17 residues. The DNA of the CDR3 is TGTGCCAGCAGCTTGGAGGTAGCGGGGGAAGGGCCAGATACGCAGTATTTT. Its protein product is CASSLEVAGEGPDTQYF.

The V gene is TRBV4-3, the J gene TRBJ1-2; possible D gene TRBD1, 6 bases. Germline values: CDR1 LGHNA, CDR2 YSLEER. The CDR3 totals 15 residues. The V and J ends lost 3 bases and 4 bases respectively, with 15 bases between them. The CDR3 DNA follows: TGCGCCAGCAGCCAGTGGGTACAGGGAGGCTATGGCTACACCTTC. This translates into CASSQWVQGGYGYTF.

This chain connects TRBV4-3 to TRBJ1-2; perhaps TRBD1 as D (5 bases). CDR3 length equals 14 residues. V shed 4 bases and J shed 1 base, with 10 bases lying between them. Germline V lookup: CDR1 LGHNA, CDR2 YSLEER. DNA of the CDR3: TGCGCCAGCAGCCCCGGGGCGAGTAACTATGGCTACACCTTC. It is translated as CASSPGASNYGYTF.

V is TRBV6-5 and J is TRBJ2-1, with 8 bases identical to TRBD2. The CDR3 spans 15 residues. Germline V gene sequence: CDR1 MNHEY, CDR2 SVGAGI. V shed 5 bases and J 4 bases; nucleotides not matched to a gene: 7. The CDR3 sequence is CASSNGLADYNEQFF. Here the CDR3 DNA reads TGTGCCAGCAGTAACGGACTAGCAGATTACAATGAGCAGTTCTTC.

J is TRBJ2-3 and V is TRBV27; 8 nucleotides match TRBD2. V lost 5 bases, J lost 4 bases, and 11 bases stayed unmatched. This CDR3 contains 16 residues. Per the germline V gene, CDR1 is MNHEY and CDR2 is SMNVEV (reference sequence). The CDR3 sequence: CASSLITGGPPDTQYF. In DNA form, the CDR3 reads TGTGCCAGCAGTCTAATTACGGGGGGGCCCCCAGATACGCAGTATTTT.

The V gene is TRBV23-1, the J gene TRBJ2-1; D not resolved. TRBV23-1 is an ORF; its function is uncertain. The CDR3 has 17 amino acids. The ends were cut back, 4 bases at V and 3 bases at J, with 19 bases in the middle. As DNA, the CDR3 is TGCGCCAGCAGTCCCCAACCCGGCGTTGAGCGCTACAATGAGCAGTTCTTC. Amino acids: CASSPQPGVERYNEQFF.

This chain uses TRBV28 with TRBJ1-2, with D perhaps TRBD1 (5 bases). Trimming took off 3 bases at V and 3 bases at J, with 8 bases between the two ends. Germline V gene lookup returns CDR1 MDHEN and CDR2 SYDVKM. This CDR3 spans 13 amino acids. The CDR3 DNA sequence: TGTGCCAGCAGTTTCACACAGGACTATGGCTACACCTTC. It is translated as CASSFTQDYGYTF.

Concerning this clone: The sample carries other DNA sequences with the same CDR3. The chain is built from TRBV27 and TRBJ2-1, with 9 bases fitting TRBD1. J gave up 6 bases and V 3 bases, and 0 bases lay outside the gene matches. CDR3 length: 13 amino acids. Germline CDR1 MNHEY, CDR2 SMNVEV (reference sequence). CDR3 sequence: CASSLGQGNEQFF. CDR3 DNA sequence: TGTGCCAGCAGTTTGGGACAGGGCAATGAGCAGTTCTTC.

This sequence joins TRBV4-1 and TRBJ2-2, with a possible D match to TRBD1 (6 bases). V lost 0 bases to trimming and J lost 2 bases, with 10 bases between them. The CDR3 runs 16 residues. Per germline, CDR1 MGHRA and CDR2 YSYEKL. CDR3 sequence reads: CASSQEPQGNTGELFF. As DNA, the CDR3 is TGCGCCAGCAGCCAAGAACCACAGGGCAACACCGGGGAGCTGTTTTTT.

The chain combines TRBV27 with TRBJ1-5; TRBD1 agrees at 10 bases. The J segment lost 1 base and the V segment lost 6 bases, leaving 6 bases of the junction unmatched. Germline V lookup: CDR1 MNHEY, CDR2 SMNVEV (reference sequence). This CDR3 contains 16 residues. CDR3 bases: TGTGCCAGCAGACCGACAGGGGGCGAGAGCAATCAGCCCCAGCATTTT. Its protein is CASRPTGGESNQPQHF.

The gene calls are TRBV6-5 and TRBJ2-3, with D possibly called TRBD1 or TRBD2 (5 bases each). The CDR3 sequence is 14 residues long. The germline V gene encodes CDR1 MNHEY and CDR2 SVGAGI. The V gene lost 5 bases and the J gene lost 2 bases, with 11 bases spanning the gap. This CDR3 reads CASSGRGPTDTQYF. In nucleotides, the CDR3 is TGTGCCAGCAGTGGACGGGGACCCACAGATACGCAGTATTTT.

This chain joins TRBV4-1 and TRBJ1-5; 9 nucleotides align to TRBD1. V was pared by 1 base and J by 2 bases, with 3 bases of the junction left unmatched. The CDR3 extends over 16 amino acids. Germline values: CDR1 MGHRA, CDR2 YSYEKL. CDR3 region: CASSQVTGGGNQPQHF. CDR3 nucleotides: TGCGCCAGCAGCCAAGTAACAGGGGGCGGCAATCAGCCCCAGCATTTT.

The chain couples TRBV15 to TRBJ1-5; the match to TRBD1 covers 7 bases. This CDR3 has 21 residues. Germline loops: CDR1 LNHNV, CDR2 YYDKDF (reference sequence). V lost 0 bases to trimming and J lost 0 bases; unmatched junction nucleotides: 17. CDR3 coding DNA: TGTGCCACCAGCAGAGATTCCCCGATTACGTCTGGACAGGATAGCAATCAGCCCCAGCATTTT. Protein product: CATSRDSPITSGQDSNQPQHF.

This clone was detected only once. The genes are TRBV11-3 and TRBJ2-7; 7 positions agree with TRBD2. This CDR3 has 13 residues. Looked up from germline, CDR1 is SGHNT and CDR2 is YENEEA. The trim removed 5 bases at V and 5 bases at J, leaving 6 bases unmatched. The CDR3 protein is CASSPWEGNEQYF. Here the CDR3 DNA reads TGTGCCAGCAGCCCCTGGGAGGGAAACGAGCAGTACTTC. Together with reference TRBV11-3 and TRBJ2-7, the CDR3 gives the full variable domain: EAGVVQSPRYKIIEKKQPVAFWCNPISGHNTLYWYLQNLGQGPELLIRYENEEAVDDSQLPKDRFSAERLKGVDSTLKIQPAELGDSAVYLCASSPWEGNEQYFGPGTRLTVT.

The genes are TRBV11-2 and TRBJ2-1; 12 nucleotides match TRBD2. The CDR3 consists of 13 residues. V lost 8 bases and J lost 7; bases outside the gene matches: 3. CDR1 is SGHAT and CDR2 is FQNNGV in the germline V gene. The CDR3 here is CASALAGGNEQFF. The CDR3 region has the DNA TGTGCCAGCGCTCTAGCGGGGGGGAATGAGCAGTTCTTC.

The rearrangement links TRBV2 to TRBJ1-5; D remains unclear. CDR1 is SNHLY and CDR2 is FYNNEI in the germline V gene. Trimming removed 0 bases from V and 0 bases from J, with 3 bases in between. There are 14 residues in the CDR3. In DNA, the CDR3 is TGTGCCAGCAGTGAAGCCTATAGCAATCAGCCCCAGCATTTT. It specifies CASSEAYSNQPQHF.

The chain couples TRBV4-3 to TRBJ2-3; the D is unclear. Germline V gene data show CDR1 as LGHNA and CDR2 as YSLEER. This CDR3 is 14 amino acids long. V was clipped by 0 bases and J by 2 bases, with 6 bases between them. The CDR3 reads CASSQDLTTDTQYF. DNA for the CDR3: TGCGCCAGCAGCCAAGATCTGACCACAGATACGCAGTATTTT.

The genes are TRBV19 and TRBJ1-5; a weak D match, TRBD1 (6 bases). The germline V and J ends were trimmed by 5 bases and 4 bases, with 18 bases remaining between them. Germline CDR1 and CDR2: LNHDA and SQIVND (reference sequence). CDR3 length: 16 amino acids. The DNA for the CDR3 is TGTGCCAGTAGTTTGCCCCCCCAGGGGCTTAATCAGCCCCAGCATTTT. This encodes CASSLPPQGLNQPQHF.

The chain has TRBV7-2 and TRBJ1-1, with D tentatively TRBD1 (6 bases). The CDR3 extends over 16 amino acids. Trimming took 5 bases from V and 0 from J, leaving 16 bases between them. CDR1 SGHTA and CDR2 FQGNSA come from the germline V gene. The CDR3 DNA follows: TGTGCCAGCAGCCGGACAGTCCTTGCTATGAACACTGAAGCTTTCTTT. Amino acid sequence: CASSRTVLAMNTEAFF.